Listed here are 13 T cell receptor beta chains from one sample, sequenced in a study of cytomegalovirus exposure and HLA in healthy donors. PCR used 60 Vbeta primers and 13 Jbeta primers. TCRdb keeps only in-frame clones here, not all; method: immunoSEQ multiplex PCR. Of roughly 120,000 clones in the sample, 79% are singletons; the top ten hold roughly 2%. Sequences were obtained from PBMCs. The receptors were sampled from a man aged 18 to 29 in good health and CMV-seronegative.

This rearrangement joins TRBV19 to TRBJ2-3, with D possibly matching TRBD2 (8 bases). V was cut by 5 bases and J by 5 bases, with 17 bases left in between. The CDR3 sequence is 15 residues long. CDR1 and CDR2 from the germline V gene are LNHDA and SQIVND (reference sequence). As DNA, the CDR3 is TGTGCCAGTAGTCCAGGGGGACTAGTGGTAGATACGCAGTATTTT. Residues: CASSPGGLVVDTQYF.

This clone was recorded only once. The rearrangement uses TRBV19 and TRBJ1-1, with D maybe TRBD1 (5 bases). The CDR3 loop spans 15 amino acids. The V and J ends lost 3 bases and 3 bases respectively, with 14 bases between them. The germline V gene encodes CDR1 LNHDA and CDR2 SQIVND (reference sequence). CDR3 sequence: CASSIISRADTEAFF. The CDR3 DNA sequence: TGTGCCAGTAGTATTATAAGCAGGGCCGACACTGAAGCTTTCTTT.

V is TRBV7-9 and J is TRBJ2-1; 8 bases match TRBD2. V was clipped by 1 base and J by 3 bases; unmatched bases: 2. This CDR3 region has 15 residues. Germline-derived CDR1 and CDR2 are SEHNR and FQNEAQ (reference sequence). This CDR3 is CASSLVAGIYNEQFF. Here the CDR3 DNA reads TGTGCCAGCAGCTTAGTAGCGGGAATCTACAATGAGCAGTTCTTC. The variable domain in full, completed from reference TRBV7-9 and TRBJ2-1, reads DTGVSQNPRHKITKRGQNVTFRCDPISEHNRLYWYRQTLGQGPEFLTYFQNEAQLEKSRLLSDRFSAERPKGSFSTLEIQRTEQGDSAMYLCASSLVAGIYNEQFFGPGTRLTVL.

V gene TRBV28 combines with J gene TRBJ2-7, with D maybe TRBD1 (6 bases). CDR1 and CDR2 from the germline V gene are MDHEN and SYDVKM. The CDR3 sequence is 12 residues long. V was trimmed by 5 bases and J by 7 bases, leaving 12 bases between them. The CDR3 protein is CASSQQGLEQYF. The CDR3, as DNA: TGTGCCAGCAGTCAACAGGGTCTGGAGCAGTACTTC.

The gene calls are TRBV2 and TRBJ1-2; D is perhaps TRBD1 (5 bases). There are 13 residues in the CDR3. V was trimmed by 3 bases and J by 5 bases, leaving 10 bases between them. Germline V gene data show CDR1 as SNHLY and CDR2 as FYNNEI. The CDR3 sequence: CASSEMGRYGYTF. CDR3 nucleotide sequence: TGTGCCAGCAGTGAGATGGGGCGTTATGGCTACACCTTC.

This chain connects TRBV5-4 to TRBJ2-5, with TRBD1 matching 8 bases. The closer fit of TRBJ2-7 to the DNA end suggests the J call may be wrong. Germline CDR1 reads SGHNT; CDR2 reads YYREEE (reference sequence). CDR3 length equals 16 residues. The CDR3 region has the DNA TGTGCCAGCAGCACGGGACAGGACACCCTCTCCTACGAGCAGTACTTC. Translation: CASSTGQDTLSYEQYF.

The V gene is TRBV6-5, the J gene TRBJ2-3; 9 positions match TRBD2. CDR3 length: 15 amino acids. Germline loops: CDR1 MNHEY, CDR2 SVGAGI. The V and J ends lost 5 bases and 1 base, in that order; junction bases with no gene match: 4. The CDR3 coding sequence is TGTGCCAGCAGTGGGATAGCGGGGGGCACAGATACGCAGTATTTT. Its protein product is CASSGIAGGTDTQYF.

V usage is TRBV29-1 and J usage is TRBJ2-7; D possibly corresponds to TRBD1 (5 bases). The CDR3 is made up of 15 amino acids. CDR1 is SQVTM and CDR2 is ANQGSEA in the germline V gene. Trimming took 0 bases from V and 2 from J, leaving 14 bases between them. The CDR3 DNA follows: TGCAGCGTTGAAGATCAGGGCAACCTACCCTACGAGCAGTACTTC. Protein: CSVEDQGNLPYEQYF.

J is TRBJ2-3 and V is TRBV2, with TRBD2 matching over 8 bases. After removal of 6 bases from V and 4 bases from J, the junction contained 6 bases not matched to a gene. CDR1 SNHLY and CDR2 FYNNEI come from the germline V gene. CDR3 size: 14 residues. CDR3 DNA sequence: TGTGCCAGCAGGACCGGGACTAGTCCAGATACGCAGTATTTT. It encodes CASRTGTSPDTQYF.

The rearrangement uses TRBV7-6 and TRBJ2-5; 9 bases line up with TRBD2. The CDR3 runs to 15 residues. Losses at the gene ends were 2 bases for V and 4 bases for J; bases not matched to a gene: 5. Germline assignment: CDR1 SGHVS and CDR2 FNYEAQ. In DNA form, the CDR3 reads TGTGCCAGCAGCTTATATAGCGGGAGAGGAGAGACCCAGTACTTC. Encoded protein: CASSLYSGRGETQYF.

This clone was seen a single time. This rearrangement joins TRBV30 to TRBJ2-1, with D maybe TRBD1 (5 bases). The length of the CDR3 is 17 residues. V gave up 2 bases and J gave up 5 bases, with 22 bases separating them. Germline V gene data show CDR1 as GTSNPN and CDR2 as SVGIG (reference sequence). The CDR3 bases are TGTGCCTGGAGTATATGGCCAGGACAATCAGGGCACAATGAGCAGTTCTTC. Residues: CAWSIWPGQSGHNEQFF.

The rearrangement uses TRBV2 and TRBJ2-5, with 7 bases aligning to TRBD1. CDR3 length equals 13 residues. Germline loops: CDR1 SNHLY, CDR2 FYNNEI. Germline trimming cut 4 bases from V and 1 base from J; bases unmatched to any gene: 0. Written as DNA, the CDR3 is TGTGCCAGCAGTGGACAGGGCCAAGAGACCCAGTACTTC. Its protein product is CASSGQGQETQYF.

The chain links TRBV30 to TRBJ2-4; 7 bases agree with TRBD2. V gave up 8 bases and J gave up 3 bases; unmatched junction bases: 7. The CDR3 totals 13 residues. The germline V gene encodes CDR1 GTSNPN and CDR2 SVGIG (reference sequence). CDR3 DNA sequence: TGTGCCGGAGGAGGGGAGGGCAAAAACATTCAGTACTTC. As protein: CAGGGEGKNIQYF.